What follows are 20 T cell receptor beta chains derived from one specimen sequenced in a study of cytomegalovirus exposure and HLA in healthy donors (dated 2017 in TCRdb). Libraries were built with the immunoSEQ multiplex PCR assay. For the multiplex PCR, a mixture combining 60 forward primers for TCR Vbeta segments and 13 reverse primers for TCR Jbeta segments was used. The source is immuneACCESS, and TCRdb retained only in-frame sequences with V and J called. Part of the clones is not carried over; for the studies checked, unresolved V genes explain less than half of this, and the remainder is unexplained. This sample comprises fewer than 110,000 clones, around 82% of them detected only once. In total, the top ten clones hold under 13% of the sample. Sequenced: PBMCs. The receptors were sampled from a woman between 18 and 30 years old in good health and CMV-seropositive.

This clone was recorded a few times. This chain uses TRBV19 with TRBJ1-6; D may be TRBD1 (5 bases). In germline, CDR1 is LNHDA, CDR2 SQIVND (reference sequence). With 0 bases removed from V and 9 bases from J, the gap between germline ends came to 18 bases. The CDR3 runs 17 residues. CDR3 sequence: CASSIDRADRGTSPLHF. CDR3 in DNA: TGTGCCAGTAGTATAGATCGGGCTGATCGGGGGACTTCACCCCTCCACTTT.

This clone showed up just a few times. Written as DNA, the CDR3 is TGTGCCAGCAGGGGGACAGGGCCCGAGGAGACCCAGTACTTC. Its protein product is CASRGTGPEETQYF. The V gene is TRBV7-9, the J gene TRBJ2-5; TRBD1 aligns across 9 bases. The CDR3 has 14 residues. Trimming cost V 6 bases and J 5 bases; bases outside gene matches: 7. Per the germline V gene, CDR1 is SEHNR and CDR2 is FQNEAQ (reference sequence).

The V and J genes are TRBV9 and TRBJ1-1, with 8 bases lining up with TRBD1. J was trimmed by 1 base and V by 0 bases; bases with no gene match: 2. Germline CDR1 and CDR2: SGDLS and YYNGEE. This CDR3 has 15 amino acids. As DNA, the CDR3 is TGTGCCAGCAGCGTAGTAACAGGGGGGAACACTGAAGCTTTCTTT. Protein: CASSVVTGGNTEAFF.

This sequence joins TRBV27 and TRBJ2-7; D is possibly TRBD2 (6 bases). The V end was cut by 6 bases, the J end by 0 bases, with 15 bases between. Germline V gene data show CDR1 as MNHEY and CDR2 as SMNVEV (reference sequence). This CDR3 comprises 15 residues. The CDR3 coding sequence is TGTGCCAGCAGGGCCGGCGGGGATCCCTCCTACGAGCAGTACTTC. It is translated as CASRAGGDPSYEQYF.

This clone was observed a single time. The DNA of the CDR3 is TGCGCCAGCAGCTTGGCCATGGCAGGGAATAATTCACCCCTCCACTTT. This codes for CASSLAMAGNNSPLHF. V gene TRBV5-1 combines with J gene TRBJ1-6; D possibly corresponds to TRBD1 (5 bases). Germline CDR1 SGHRS, CDR2 YFSETQ. V dropped 0 bases and J dropped 5 bases, with 12 bases sitting between them. The CDR3 contains 16 residues. Using reference TRBV5-1 and TRBJ1-6 for the parts outside the CDR3, the full variable domain is KAGVTQTPRYLIKTRGQQVTLSCSPISGHRSVSWYQQTPGQGLQFLFEYFSETQRNKGNFPGRFSGRQFSNSRSEMNVSTLELGDSALYLCASSLAMAGNNSPLHFGNGTRLTVT.

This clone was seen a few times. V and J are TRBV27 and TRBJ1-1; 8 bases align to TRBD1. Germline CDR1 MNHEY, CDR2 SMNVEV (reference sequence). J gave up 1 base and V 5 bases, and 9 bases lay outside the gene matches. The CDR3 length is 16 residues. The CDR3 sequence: CASSPPPQGGNTEAFF. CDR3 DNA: TGTGCCAGCAGTCCGCCCCCACAGGGGGGGAACACTGAAGCTTTCTTT.

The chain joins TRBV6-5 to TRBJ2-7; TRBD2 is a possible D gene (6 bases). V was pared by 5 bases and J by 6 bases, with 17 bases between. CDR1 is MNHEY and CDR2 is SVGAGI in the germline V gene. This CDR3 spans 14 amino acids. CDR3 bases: TGTGCCAGCAGTAGAGCGGGCCAAGACCGCGAGCAGTACTTC. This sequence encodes CASSRAGQDREQYF.

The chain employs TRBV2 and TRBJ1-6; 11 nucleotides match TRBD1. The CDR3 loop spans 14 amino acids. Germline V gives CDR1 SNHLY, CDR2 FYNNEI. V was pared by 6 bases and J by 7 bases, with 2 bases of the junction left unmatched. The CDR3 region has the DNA TGTGCCAGCAGCGGGGACAGGGGGAATTCACCCCTCCACTTT. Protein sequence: CASSGDRGNSPLHF.

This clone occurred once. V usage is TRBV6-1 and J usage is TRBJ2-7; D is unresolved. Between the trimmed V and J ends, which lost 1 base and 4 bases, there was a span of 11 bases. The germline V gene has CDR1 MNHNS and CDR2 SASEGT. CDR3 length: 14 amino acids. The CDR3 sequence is CASSEGLGSYEQYF. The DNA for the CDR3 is TGTGCCAGCAGTGAAGGTTTGGGCAGTTACGAGCAGTACTTC.

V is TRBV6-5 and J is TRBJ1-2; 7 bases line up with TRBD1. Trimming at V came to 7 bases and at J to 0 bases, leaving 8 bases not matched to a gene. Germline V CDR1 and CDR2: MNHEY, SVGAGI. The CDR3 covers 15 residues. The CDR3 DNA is TGTGCCAGCACCGAGAAGGGGGCACCTAACTATGGCTACACCTTC. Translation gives CASTEKGAPNYGYTF.

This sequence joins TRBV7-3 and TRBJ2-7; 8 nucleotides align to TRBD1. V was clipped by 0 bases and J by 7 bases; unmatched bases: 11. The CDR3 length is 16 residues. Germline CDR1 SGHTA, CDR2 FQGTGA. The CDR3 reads CASSLTAGTGGREQYF. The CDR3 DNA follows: TGTGCCAGCAGCTTAACGGCCGGGACAGGCGGACGTGAGCAGTACTTC.

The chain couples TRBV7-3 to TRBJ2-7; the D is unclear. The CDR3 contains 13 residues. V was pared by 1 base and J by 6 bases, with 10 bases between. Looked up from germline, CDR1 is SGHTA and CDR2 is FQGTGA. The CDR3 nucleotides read TGTGCCAGCAGCTTAAGGGCCAGCAGCGAGCAGTACTTC. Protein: CASSLRASSEQYF.

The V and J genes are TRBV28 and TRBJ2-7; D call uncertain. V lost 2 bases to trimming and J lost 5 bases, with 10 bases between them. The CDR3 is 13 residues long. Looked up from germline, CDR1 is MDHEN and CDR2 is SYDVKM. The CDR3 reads CASSLLSPHEQYF. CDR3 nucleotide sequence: TGTGCCAGCAGTTTACTATCCCCTCACGAGCAGTACTTC.

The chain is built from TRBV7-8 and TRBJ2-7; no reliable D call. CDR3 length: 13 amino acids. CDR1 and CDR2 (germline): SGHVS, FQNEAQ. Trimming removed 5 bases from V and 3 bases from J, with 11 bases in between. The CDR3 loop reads CASSIEPLYEQYF. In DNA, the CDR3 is TGTGCCAGCAGCATAGAGCCGCTCTACGAGCAGTACTTC.

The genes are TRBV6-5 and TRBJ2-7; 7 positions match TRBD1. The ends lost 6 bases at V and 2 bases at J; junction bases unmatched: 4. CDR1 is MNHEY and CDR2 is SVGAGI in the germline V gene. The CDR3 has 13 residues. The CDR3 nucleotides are TGTGCCAGCAGAGGGACAGCCACCTACGAGCAGTACTTC. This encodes CASRGTATYEQYF.

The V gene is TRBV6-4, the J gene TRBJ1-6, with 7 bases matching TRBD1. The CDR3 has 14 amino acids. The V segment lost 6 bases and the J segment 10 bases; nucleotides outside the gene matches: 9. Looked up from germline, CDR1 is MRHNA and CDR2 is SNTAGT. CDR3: CASSGGQSGSPLHF. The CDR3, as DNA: TGTGCCAGCAGCGGGGGACAGAGTGGGTCACCCCTCCACTTT.

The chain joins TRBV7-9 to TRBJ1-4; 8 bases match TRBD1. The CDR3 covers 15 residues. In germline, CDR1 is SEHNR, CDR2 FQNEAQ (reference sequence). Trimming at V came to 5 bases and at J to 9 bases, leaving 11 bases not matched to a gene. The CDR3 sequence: CASSHFPDRDKKLFF. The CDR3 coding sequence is TGTGCCAGCAGCCACTTCCCGGACAGGGATAAAAAACTGTTTTTT.

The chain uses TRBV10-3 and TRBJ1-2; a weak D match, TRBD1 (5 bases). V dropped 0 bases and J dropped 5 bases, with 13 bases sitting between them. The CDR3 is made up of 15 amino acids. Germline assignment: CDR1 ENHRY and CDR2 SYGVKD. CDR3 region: CAISESSTAVYGYTF. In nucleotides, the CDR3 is TGTGCCATCAGTGAGTCTTCGACAGCAGTGTATGGCTACACCTTC.

The CDR3 spells CASSPGRQETQYF. CDR3 DNA: TGTGCCAGCTCACCGGGGCGACAAGAGACCCAGTACTTC. V usage is TRBV18 and J usage is TRBJ2-5, with D possibly TRBD1 on 5 matching bases. V was shortened by 3 bases and J by 2 bases, with 7 bases between the two germline ends. Germline-derived CDR1 and CDR2 are KGHSH and LQKENI. The CDR3 spans 13 residues.

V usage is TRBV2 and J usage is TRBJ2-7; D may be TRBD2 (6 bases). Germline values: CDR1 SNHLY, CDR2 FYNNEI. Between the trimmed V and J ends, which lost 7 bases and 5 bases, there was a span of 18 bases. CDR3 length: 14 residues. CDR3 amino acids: CASTPRAGRNEQYF. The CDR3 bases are TGTGCCAGCACCCCAAGGGCGGGACGAAACGAGCAGTACTTC.